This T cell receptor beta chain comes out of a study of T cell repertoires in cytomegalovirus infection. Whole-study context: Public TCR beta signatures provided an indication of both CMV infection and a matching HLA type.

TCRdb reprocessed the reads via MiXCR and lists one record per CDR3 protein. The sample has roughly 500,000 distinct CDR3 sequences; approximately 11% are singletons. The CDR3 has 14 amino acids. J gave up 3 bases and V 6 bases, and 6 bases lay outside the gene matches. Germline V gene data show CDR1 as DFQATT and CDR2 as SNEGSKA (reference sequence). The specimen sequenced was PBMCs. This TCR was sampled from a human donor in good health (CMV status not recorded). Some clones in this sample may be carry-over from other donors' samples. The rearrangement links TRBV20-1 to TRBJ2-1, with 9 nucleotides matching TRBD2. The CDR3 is CSAITSGFYNEQFF. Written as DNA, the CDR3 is TGCAGTGCGATTACTAGCGGGTTCTACAATGAGCAGTTCTTC.